The clone carrying this T cell receptor beta chain was picked up a small number of times. Its target is unknown. PRAID combined immunodeficiency and autoinflammation. This entry is derived from a study of stem cell transplantation in POMP-related autoinflammatory disease. Study at large: Before transplant: CD4+ naive skewing, low CD8+ proportions, reduced cytokine secretion.

Trimming removed 1 base at V and 8 bases at J, with 11 bases between. This CDR3 comprises 13 residues. CDR1 and CDR2 from the germline V gene are MGHRA and YSYEKL. Clones were sequenced by immunoSEQ multiplex PCR, and TCRdb holds only the in-frame ones, with some missing. The data show more than 8,500 clones, around 79% seen once. Findings of the study overall: Across all analyzed T-cell subsets, patients with PRAID tended toward reduced diversity and increased clonality.

This chain links TRBV4-1 with TRBJ1-2; TRBD1 is a possible D gene (6 bases). The sample here was CD4+ T cells from PBMCs, taken after stem cell transplantation. The sequence was collected from a human patient with POMP-related autoinflammation and immune dysregulation (PRAID). The T cells may come from the graft donor. In DNA form, the CDR3 reads TGCGCCAGCAGCCAAGCAGGGGAGCGCGGCTACACCTTC. Its protein is CASSQAGERGYTF.